Sequencing of this TCR beta chain was carried out in a study of vaccination and CD4 T cells after COVID-19. Details on this clonotype: What it binds is unknown.

Treatment given: approximately nine-day PBMC culture with coronavirus spike peptide pools or control peptides (ViraFEST assay). Pre-COVID-19 pandemic sampling (2011-2018) yielded the unexposed donor's CD4+ T cells. Oncomine TCR Beta short-read sequencing was applied to DNA from cultured CD4+ T cells. Each CDR3 protein gets one entry after TCRdb re-called the PCR reads with MiXCR. The table includes thousands of distinct CDR3 sequences, about 55% detected once. The CDR3 covers 17 residues. V lost 0 bases to trimming and J lost 3 bases, with 15 bases between them. Germline assignment: CDR1 SGHTA and CDR2 FQGNSA.

The chain links TRBV7-2 to TRBJ2-4; D possibly corresponds to TRBD2 (6 bases). Sequenced sample: CD4+ T cells from blood, cultured in vitro. The source of this sequence is a human donor in good health. In DNA form, the CDR3 reads TGTGCCAGCAGCTTAGCGCGCGGGAAGGTCGGCAAAAACATTCAGTACTTC. This translates into CASSLARGKVGKNIQYF. Full variable domain (remainder filled in from reference TRBV7-2 and TRBJ2-4): GAGVSQSPSNKVTEKGKDVELRCDPISGHTALYWYRQSLGQGLEFLIYFQGNSAPDKSGLPSDRFSAERTGGSVSTLTIQRTQQEDSAVYLCASSLARGKVGKNIQYFGAGTRLSVL.